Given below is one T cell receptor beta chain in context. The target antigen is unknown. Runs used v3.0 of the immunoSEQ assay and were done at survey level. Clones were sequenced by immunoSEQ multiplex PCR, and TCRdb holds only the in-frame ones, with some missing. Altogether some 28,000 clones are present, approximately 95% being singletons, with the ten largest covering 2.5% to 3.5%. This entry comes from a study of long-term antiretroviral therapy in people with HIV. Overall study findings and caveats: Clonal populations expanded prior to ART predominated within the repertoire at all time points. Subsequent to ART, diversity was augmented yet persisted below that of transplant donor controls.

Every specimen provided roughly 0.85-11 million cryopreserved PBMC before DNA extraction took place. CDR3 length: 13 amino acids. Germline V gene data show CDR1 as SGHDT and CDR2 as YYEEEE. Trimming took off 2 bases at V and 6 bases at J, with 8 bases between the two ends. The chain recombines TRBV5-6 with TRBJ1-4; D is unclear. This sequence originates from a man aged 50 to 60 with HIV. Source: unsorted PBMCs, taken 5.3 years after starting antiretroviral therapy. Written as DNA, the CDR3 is TGTGCCAGCAGCTTTACGCCCGATGAAAAACTGTTTTTT. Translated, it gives CASSFTPDEKLFF.